One sample yielded the 15 T cell receptor beta chains listed below, sequenced in a study of T cell responses to AZD1222 COVID-19 vaccine. The data were produced by immunoSEQ multiplex PCR, yet TCRdb's version contains in-frame clones alone and is incomplete. Of about 200,000 clones listed, around 94% are singletons. Sample: peripheral blood, taken 28 days after the second dose of the MenACWY control vaccine. The receptor source for this set is an adult who received the MenACWY meningococcal vaccine as a control.

This chain connects TRBV11-3 to TRBJ1-1; a weak D match, TRBD1 (5 bases). The V and J ends lost 0 bases and 3 bases respectively, with 14 bases between them. CDR1 and CDR2 (germline): SGHNT, YENEEA. CDR3 length equals 16 residues. CDR3 loop: CASSLDAATDYTEAFF. The CDR3 region has the DNA TGTGCCAGCAGCTTAGATGCGGCGACAGATTACACTGAAGCTTTCTTT.

In this sample, this clone turned up once. The rearrangement uses TRBV12-3 or TRBV12-4 and TRBJ2-3; tentative D call: TRBD1 (6 bases). The germline V and J ends were trimmed by 6 bases and 9 bases, with 13 bases remaining between them. This CDR3 has 12 residues. The CDR3 loop reads CASSPRGNTQYF. CDR3 bases: TGTGCCAGCAGCCCCAGGGGAAACACGCAGTATTTT.

The chain joins TRBV6-5 to TRBJ1-3; unclear D gene. Trimming cost V 7 bases and J 0 bases, with 13 bases left between them. The CDR3 has 15 residues. Germline V lookup: CDR1 MNHEY, CDR2 SVGAGI. CDR3 in amino acids: CASTSSAFSGNTIYF. In DNA form, the CDR3 reads TGTGCCAGCACCTCCTCAGCCTTCTCTGGAAACACCATATATTTT.

J is TRBJ1-6 and V is TRBV6-1; no clear D gene. Germline assignment: CDR1 MNHNS and CDR2 SASEGT. Trimming shortened V by 2 bases and J by 4 bases, and 15 bases separated the two germline ends. There are 17 residues in the CDR3. The CDR3 DNA follows: TGTGCCAGCAGTGAACGGCAGCCCTCCTTATATAATTCACCCCTCCACTTT. Amino acids: CASSERQPSLYNSPLHF.

The DNA of the CDR3 is TGTGCCAGCACCGGACAGGGCTCCTACGAGCAGTACTTC. Translating gives CASTGQGSYEQYF. The chain carries TRBV27 and TRBJ2-7; 8 nucleotides match TRBD1. CDR3 size: 13 residues. J gave up 0 bases and V 7 bases, and 2 bases lay outside the gene matches. The germline gives CDR1 MNHEY, CDR2 SMNVEV (reference sequence).

The V and J genes are TRBV6-2 or TRBV6-3 and TRBJ2-1; 7 bases match TRBD2. V lost 6 bases and J lost 3; bases outside the gene matches: 8. The V gene's germline CDR1 is MNHEY and CDR2 SVGEGT. This CDR3 is 15 amino acids long. The CDR3 DNA reads TGTGCCAGCAGCCCCAAGCGGGATATCTACAATGAGCAGTTCTTC. Translation gives CASSPKRDIYNEQFF.

The V call is TRBV19, the J call TRBJ2-7; maybe TRBD2 (6 bases). The V end lost 3 bases, the J end lost 1 base, and 16 bases lay between the germline ends. CDR3 length equals 16 residues. The germline V gene has CDR1 LNHDA and CDR2 SQIVND (reference sequence). The DNA of the CDR3 is TGTGCCAGTAGTATGAGTGGCGGGGCAAGTTCCTACGAGCAGTACTTC. Its translation: CASSMSGGASSYEQYF.

The chain is built from TRBV5-1 and TRBJ2-1; 8 nucleotides agree with TRBD2. The CDR3 spans 16 residues. Germline CDR1 and CDR2: SGHRS and YFSETQ. V was clipped by 0 bases and J by 4 bases; unmatched bases: 6. The chain's CDR3 is CASSLGRGGTYNEQFF. The CDR3 nucleotides are TGCGCCAGCAGCTTGGGGCGCGGGGGGACTTACAATGAGCAGTTCTTC.

V and J are TRBV5-1 and TRBJ2-7, with 9 nucleotides matching TRBD2. Trimming at V came to 2 bases and at J to 4 bases, leaving 4 bases not matched to a gene. Germline-derived CDR1 and CDR2 are SGHRS and YFSETQ. This CDR3 contains 14 residues. CDR3 DNA sequence: TGCGCCAGCAGCTTTAGCGGGAGTCCGTACGAGCAGTACTTC. Encoded protein: CASSFSGSPYEQYF.

J is TRBJ2-1 and V is TRBV5-4, with unresolved D. Deletions cut 3 bases from V and 1 base from J, with 8 bases between. Germline V lookup: CDR1 SGHNT, CDR2 YYREEE (reference sequence). The CDR3 covers 14 residues. In nucleotides, the CDR3 is TGTGCCAGCAGCTCGGACGGGTCCTACAATGAGCAGTTCTTC. Its translation is CASSSDGSYNEQFF.

The V gene is TRBV25-1, the J gene TRBJ2-2; a weak D match, TRBD1 (5 bases). Germline CDR1 reads MGHDK; CDR2 reads SYGVNS. The CDR3 runs 15 residues. Trimming took 1 base from V and 1 from J, leaving 7 bases between them. The CDR3 DNA is TGTGCCAGCAGTGAATTAGGACAGAACACCGGGGAGCTGTTTTTT. Translating gives CASSELGQNTGELFF.

CDR3 residues: CASSVAGEYEQYF. The CDR3 region has the DNA TGTGCCAGCAGCGTAGCGGGCGAATACGAGCAGTACTTC. The chain recombines TRBV9 with TRBJ2-7, with D unclear. Germline V gene sequence: CDR1 SGDLS, CDR2 YYNGEE. The CDR3 contains 13 residues. V lost 0 bases and J lost 4, with 8 bases in between.

The rearrangement links TRBV2 to TRBJ1-2; 12 bases map to TRBD1. The CDR3 is 20 amino acids. Germline CDR1 SNHLY, CDR2 FYNNEI. V shed 6 bases, J shed 3 bases, and the junction held 20 bases outside the gene matches. The CDR3 DNA reads as TGTGCCAGCAGACCGGGACAGGGGGCGACTAACTCCAGACGTCACTATGGCTACACCTTC. This encodes CASRPGQGATNSRRHYGYTF.

The chain uses TRBV15 and TRBJ2-7; D is ambiguous. In germline, CDR1 is LNHNV, CDR2 YYDKDF (reference sequence). The V gene lost 0 bases and the J gene lost 3 bases, with 6 bases spanning the gap. The CDR3 spans 13 residues. CDR3 coding DNA: TGTGCCACCAGCAGAGAGGGTGACTACGAGCAGTACTTC. Amino acids: CATSREGDYEQYF.

V usage is TRBV7-2 and J usage is TRBJ2-7; either TRBD1 or TRBD2 may supply D (5 bases each). Germline CDR1 and CDR2: SGHTA and FQGNSA. The CDR3 has 15 residues. Trimming left V 5 bases short and J 1 base short, with 15 bases between. CDR3 DNA sequence: TGTGCCAGCAGCCAGGGACCGTCTCCTTCCTACGAGCAGTACTTC. Residues: CASSQGPSPSYEQYF.